A single TCR beta chain is shown here with its context. Its matching antigen is unknown. This record belongs to a study of T cell clonotyping in hematopoietic cell transplantation. Looking at the study overall: Recipients' pretransplant samples followed cytoreduction. Whole-study findings and limits: No sorting was done, leaving CD4 and CD8 contributions mixed.

TCRdb keeps only in-frame clones here, not all; method: immunoSEQ multiplex PCR. Of about 7,400 clones listed, 70% to 90% are singletons. Time point defined: recipient sample about 28 days before transplant, after cytoreduction. The source of this sequence is a man aged 55-75 years with acute myeloid leukemia. Some clones in this sample may be carry-over from other donors' samples. The sample was peripheral blood mononuclear cells, taken before stem cell transplant.

CDR3 residues: CASSFGGGATDTQYF. The CDR3 DNA is TGCGCCAGCAGCTTCGGCGGGGGGGCGACAGATACGCAGTATTTT. The genes are TRBV5-1 and TRBJ2-3; TRBD2 aligns across 9 bases. The trim removed 2 bases at V and 3 bases at J, leaving 4 bases unmatched. The CDR3 is made up of 15 amino acids. From germline, CDR1 is SGHRS and CDR2 YFSETQ.